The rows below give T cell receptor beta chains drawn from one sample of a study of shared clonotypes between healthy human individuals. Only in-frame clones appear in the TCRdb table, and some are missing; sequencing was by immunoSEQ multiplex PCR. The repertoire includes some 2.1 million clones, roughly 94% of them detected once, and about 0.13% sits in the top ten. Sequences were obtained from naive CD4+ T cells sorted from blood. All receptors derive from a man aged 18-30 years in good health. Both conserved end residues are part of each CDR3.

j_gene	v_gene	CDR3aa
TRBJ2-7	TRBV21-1	CASSKALRGQEFGYYDEQYF
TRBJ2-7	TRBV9	CASSVQVGAYEQYF
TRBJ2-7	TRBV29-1	CSVLTEFNEQYF
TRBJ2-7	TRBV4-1	CASSQGMGGSSYEQYF
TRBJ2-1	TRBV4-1	CASSVVLLNEQFF
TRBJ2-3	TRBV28	CASSPPRGYSTDTQYF
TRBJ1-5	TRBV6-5	CASSTTGNQPQHF
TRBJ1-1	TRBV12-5	CASGPSPSNTEAFF
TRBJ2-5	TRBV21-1	CASSKGTLPRETQYF
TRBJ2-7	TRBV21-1	CASSKMGESSYEQYF
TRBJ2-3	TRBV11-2	CASSLVVGLDTQYF
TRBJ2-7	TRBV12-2	CASRPRDYRDEQYF
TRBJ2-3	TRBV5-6	CASSLVGLAGALDTQYF
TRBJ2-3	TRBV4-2	CASSPLPGDRGPDTQYF